These 6 T cell receptor beta chains share one sample of origin, sequenced in a study of shared clonotypes between healthy human individuals. Generated by immunoSEQ multiplex PCR, the TCRdb table keeps only in-frame clones and is missing some. This sample has around 2.5 million clones, with more than 85% found just once. Sequencing input: naive CD4+ T cells from PBMCs. The sample's subset: CD45RA+ positively selected. These receptors were obtained from a man between 18 and 35 years old in good health. Some clones in this sample may be carry-over from other donors' samples.

This chain connects TRBV6-6 to TRBJ1-5, with a possible D match to TRBD1 (6 bases). Per germline, CDR1 MNHNY and CDR2 SVGAGI (reference sequence). The germline V and J ends were trimmed by 10 bases and 0 bases, with 19 bases remaining between them. The CDR3 totals 16 residues. CDR3 sequence (DNA): TGTGCCACCGGGGGCAGGGCCGAAAATAGCAATCAGCCCCAGCATTTT. Amino acids: CATGGRAENSNQPQHF.

The chain recombines TRBV10-3 with TRBJ2-3; the match to TRBD1 covers 12 bases. This CDR3 spans 16 amino acids. Per germline, CDR1 ENHRY and CDR2 SYGVKD. Unmatched junction bases numbered 5, after V lost 5 bases and J lost 2 bases. CDR3 DNA: TGTGCCATCAGTTTAGGGACAGGGGGCATCACAGATACGCAGTATTTT. Amino acid sequence: CAISLGTGGITDTQYF.

The rearrangement uses TRBV7-8 and TRBJ1-2; no clear D gene. Germline V gene data show CDR1 as SGHVS and CDR2 as FQNEAQ. V lost 5 bases to trimming and J lost 0 bases, with 13 bases between them. The CDR3 loop spans 15 amino acids. DNA for the CDR3: TGTGCCAGCAGCCGGAGGCTGGGTGCTAACTATGGCTACACCTTC. This codes for CASSRRLGANYGYTF.

About this clone itself: The same CDR3 is also encoded by other DNA sequences in this sample. V and J are TRBV7-9 and TRBJ2-2; 12 bases are shared with TRBD2. Germline-derived CDR1 and CDR2 are SEHNR and FQNEAQ (reference sequence). CDR3 size: 16 residues. V lost 1 base to trimming and J lost 4 bases; unmatched junction nucleotides: 1. CDR3: CASSLVLAGGTGELFF. The CDR3 region has the DNA TGTGCCAGCAGCTTAGTACTAGCGGGAGGCACCGGGGAGCTGTTTTTT.

As regards this clone: Different DNA sequences within this sample yield the same CDR3. The CDR3 DNA is TGTGCCAGCTCACCCGGGACGGCCTCCTACGAGCAGTACTTC. Protein sequence: CASSPGTASYEQYF. J is TRBJ2-7 and V is TRBV18, with D perhaps assigned TRBD1 or TRBD2 (5 bases each). This CDR3 is 14 amino acids long. Between the trimmed V and J ends, which lost 3 bases and 0 bases, there was a span of 9 bases. Germline assignment: CDR1 KGHSH and CDR2 LQKENI.

The chain combines TRBV11-2 with TRBJ1-2; D is ambiguous. Looked up from germline, CDR1 is SGHAT and CDR2 is FQNNGV. Trimming removed 1 base at V and 6 bases at J, with 9 bases between. The CDR3 totals 13 residues. CDR3: CASSLVPGNGYTF. CDR3 nucleotide sequence: TGTGCCAGCAGCTTAGTCCCCGGTAATGGCTACACCTTC.